Listed below are T cell receptor beta chains from one sample, sequenced in a study of lymphopenia after photon versus proton radiotherapy. Sequencing used immunoSEQ multiplex PCR; TCRdb keeps in-frame clones, though not all of them. The sample shows 25,000 to 30,000 clones, roughly nine tenths of them seen only once. This specimen consisted of peripheral blood, obtained from a patient treated with photon-based radiotherapy. These receptors were collected from a woman aged 45-59 years with cholangiocarcinoma. Each CDR3 is given with its conserved first and last residue. A D gene is named only where the DNA matches it firmly. Not every row has a clone size; where given, it reads once, few, many or a size class.

TRBV14	TRBJ2-7	-	-	CASSQRPYEQYF	TGTGCCAGCAGCCAACGCCCCTACGAGCAGTACTTC
TRBV5-8	TRBJ1-2	-	-	CASSLGGPTTNGYTF	TGTGCCAGCAGCCTAGGCGGACCGACGACCAATGGCTACACCTTC
TRBV21-1	TRBJ1-6	-	-	CASSKIRDSPLHF	TGTGCCAGCAGCAAAATAAGGGATTCACCCCTCCACTTT
TRBV5-6	TRBJ2-3	TRBD2	-	CASSLRPAGLPDTQYF	TGTGCCAGCAGCTTACGGCCAGCGGGGCTGCCAGATACGCAGTATTTT
TRBV7-2	TRBJ1-4	-	-	CASSPRATGFTEKLFF	TGTGCCAGCAGCCCCCGAGCAACTGGTTTCACTGAAAAACTGTTTTTT
TRBV14	TRBJ2-2	-	-	CASSQESGSGTGELFF	TGTGCCAGCAGCCAAGAATCAGGGTCGGGCACCGGGGAGCTGTTTTTT
TRBV4-3	TRBJ2-7	-	-	CASSPQTAYRESYEQYF	TGCGCCAGCAGCCCACAGACCGCCTACAGGGAATCCTACGAGCAGTACTTC
TRBV9	TRBJ2-2	-	-	CASSPSVPGELFF	TGTGCCAGCAGCCCTTCGGTTCCCGGGGAGCTGTTTTTT
TRBV7-9	TRBJ1-1	TRBD1	-	CASSLQPGGSEAFF	TGTGCCAGCAGCCTCCAACCAGGGGGCTCTGAAGCTTTCTTT
TRBV20-1	TRBJ2-5	-	-	CSASPDGTQYF	TGCAGTGCTAGTCCCGATGGGACCCAGTACTTC
TRBV6-6	TRBJ2-5	-	-	CASSGQGTEQETQYF	TGTGCCAGCAGTGGCCAAGGGACGGAACAAGAGACCCAGTACTTC
TRBV7-6	TRBJ2-1	TRBD2	-	CASSLGTSGVGDEQFF	TGTGCCAGCAGCTTAGGGACTAGCGGGGTCGGCGATGAGCAGTTCTTC
TRBV7-8	TRBJ1-2	-	-	CASSLGLSYGYTF	TGTGCCAGCAGCTTAGGGTTATCCTATGGCTACACCTTC
TRBV2	TRBJ1-2	-	medium-sized	CASSPGPRGYTF	TGTGCCAGCAGCCCCGGACCGCGTGGCTACACCTTC
TRBV4-3	TRBJ1-5	-	few	CASSQDRAISNQPQHF	TGCGCCAGCAGCCAAGACAGAGCCATAAGCAATCAGCCCCAGCATTTT
TRBV7-2	TRBJ2-1	-	-	CASSLLLGSIAEQFF	TGTGCCAGCAGCTTATTATTGGGATCGATAGCGGAGCAGTTCTTC
TRBV7-8	TRBJ2-5	TRBD2	-	CASSLFGTSGVTQETQYF	TGTGCCAGCAGCTTATTTGGGACTAGCGGGGTCACCCAAGAGACCCAGTACTTC
TRBV7-9	TRBJ1-1	-	-	CASSLSGTGNTEAFF	TGTGCCAGCAGCTTATCGGGGACGGGGAACACTGAAGCTTTCTTT
TRBV14	TRBJ1-2	-	-	CASSQAGGYGYTF	TGTGCCAGCAGCCAAGCCGGTGGCTATGGCTACACCTTC
TRBV7-2	TRBJ2-3	TRBD2	-	CASSSPGLSGGADTQYF	TGTGCCAGCAGCTCCCCCGGCTTGAGCGGGGGGGCAGATACGCAGTATTTT
TRBV5-1	TRBJ1-2	-	-	CASSLNRRGMFDGYTF	TGCGCCAGCAGCTTGAATCGCAGGGGTATGTTCGATGGCTACACCTTC
TRBV28	TRBJ1-3	-	-	CASSFGGRNTIYF	TGTGCCAGCAGTTTCGGGGGGAGGAACACCATATATTTT
TRBV19	TRBJ1-1	-	-	CASPPPYGTEAFF	TGTGCCAGCCCCCCACCATATGGAACTGAAGCTTTCTTT
TRBV18	TRBJ2-1	TRBD1	-	CASSSKTGTYNEQFF	TGTGCCAGCTCTTCCAAGACAGGGACCTACAATGAGCAGTTCTTC
TRBV5-6	TRBJ1-6	-	-	CASSLGHPSSYNSPLHF	TGTGCCAGCAGCTTGGGACACCCTAGCTCCTATAATTCACCCCTCCACTTT
TRBV19	TRBJ1-4	-	-	CASGVGAGRSKSREKLFF	TGTGCCAGTGGGGTGGGGGCCGGAAGGTCTAAGTCGAGGGAAAAACTGTTTTTT
TRBV2	TRBJ1-4	TRBD1	-	CASRTGTGYPVNEKLFF	TGTGCCAGCAGAACCGGGACAGGGTATCCGGTTAATGAAAAACTGTTTTTT
TRBV10-3	TRBJ1-2	TRBD1	once	CAISELTVGTVNYGYTF	TGTGCCATCAGTGAACTCACCGTCGGGACAGTTAACTATGGCTACACCTTC
TRBV7-6	TRBJ2-5	-	-	CASNPPFPPGETQYF	TGTGCCAGCAACCCTCCCTTCCCCCCCGGGGAGACCCAGTACTTC
TRBV18	TRBJ1-2	-	-	CASSSSDTNYGYTF	TGTGCCAGCTCATCCTCGGATACTAACTATGGCTACACCTTC
TRBV7-6	TRBJ1-4	TRBD1	-	CASSTHSQGAGEKLFF	TGTGCCAGCAGCACTCACTCACAGGGGGCGGGGGAAAAACTGTTTTTT
TRBV4-2	TRBJ2-3	-	-	CASSQGLRGASTDTQYF	TGTGCCAGCAGCCAAGGGCTCCGGGGGGCTAGCACAGATACGCAGTATTTT
TRBV13	TRBJ2-7	TRBD2	-	CASSFRGLAGGTSSYEQYF	TGTGCCAGCAGCTTCCGGGGACTAGCGGGGGGCACCAGCTCCTACGAGCAGTACTTC
TRBV10-3	TRBJ2-5	TRBD2	-	CAISLGGGETQYF	TGTGCCATCAGTCTTGGGGGGGGAGAGACCCAGTACTTC
TRBV15	TRBJ1-6	-	once	CATSSAAYSPLHF	TGTGCCACCAGCAGTGCGGCATATTCACCCCTCCACTTT
TRBV6-1	TRBJ1-2	-	-	CASSGPGQGTMMTF	TGTGCCAGCAGTGGGCCAGGACAAGGGACTATGATGACCTTC
TRBV10-2	TRBJ1-5	-	-	CASSEIMRPQHF	TGCGCCAGCAGTGAGATCATGAGGCCCCAGCATTTT
TRBV10-3	TRBJ2-3	-	-	CAIICRGQPVGDTQYF	TGTGCCATCATCTGCCGAGGACAACCCGTGGGGGATACGCAGTATTTT
TRBV28	TRBJ1-5	-	-	CASSPLDGNQPQHF	TGTGCCAGCAGTCCCCTGGACGGAAATCAGCCCCAGCATTTT
TRBV29-1	TRBJ1-1	TRBD1	-	CSVGDGGTGGSEAFF	TGCAGCGTCGGGGATGGTGGGACAGGGGGCTCTGAAGCTTTCTTT
TRBV5-1	TRBJ2-3	TRBD1	-	CASSALGQIDTQYF	TGCGCCAGCAGCGCCTTGGGACAGATTGATACGCAGTATTTT
TRBV5-8	TRBJ2-5	TRBD1	-	CASSPGQGVGGTQYF	TGTGCCAGCAGCCCCGGACAGGGGGTCGGGGGGACCCAGTACTTC
TRBV6-5	TRBJ1-2	TRBD1	-	CASRVDRDRYGYTF	TGTGCCAGCAGAGTGGACAGGGATCGGTATGGCTACACCTTC
TRBV7-6	TRBJ1-3	-	-	CASSPEGNTIYF	TGTGCCAGCAGCCCCGAAGGAAACACCATATATTTT
TRBV4-1	TRBJ1-1	-	-	CASSQVGIGDTEAFF	TGCGCCAGCAGCCAAGTAGGGATAGGGGACACTGAAGCTTTCTTT
TRBV13	TRBJ2-7	-	once	CASSPGVRTYEQYF	TGTGCCAGCAGCCCGGGGGTAAGGACCTACGAGCAGTACTTC
TRBV9	TRBJ1-3	-	once	CASSVDGPTAFSVNSGNTIYF	TGTGCCAGCAGCGTAGATGGCCCAACAGCTTTTTCTGTTAACTCTGGAAACACCATATATTTT
TRBV15	TRBJ1-1	TRBD1	-	CATSREQGTEAFF	TGTGCCACCAGCAGAGAACAGGGGACTGAAGCTTTCTTT
TRBV14	TRBJ1-2	-	once	CASSLDKAHGYTF	TGTGCCAGCAGCCTTGACAAGGCCCATGGCTACACCTTC
TRBV6-6	TRBJ2-1	TRBD2	-	CASSNSGTSRDYEQFF	TGTGCCAGCAGTAACTCCGGGACTAGCCGGGACTATGAGCAGTTCTTC